This T cell receptor (beta chain) came from a study of cytomegalovirus exposure and HLA in healthy donors. Both 60 Vbeta primers and 13 Jbeta primers went into the PCR. Sequencing used immunoSEQ multiplex PCR; TCRdb keeps in-frame clones, though not all of them. This table holds 80,000 to 95,000 clones. Germline CDR1 and CDR2: SGHDN and FVKESK. V was trimmed by 4 bases and J by 5 bases, leaving 11 bases between them. The CDR3 spans 13 residues. This clonotype was obtained from a woman aged 30 to 39 in good health and CMV-seronegative. The rearrangement joins TRBV14 to TRBJ2-5; D gene uncertain. The sequenced sample was PBMCs. CDR3: CASSLVYGETQYF. The CDR3 nucleotides are TGTGCCAGCAGCCTGGTGTACGGTGAGACCCAGTACTTC.